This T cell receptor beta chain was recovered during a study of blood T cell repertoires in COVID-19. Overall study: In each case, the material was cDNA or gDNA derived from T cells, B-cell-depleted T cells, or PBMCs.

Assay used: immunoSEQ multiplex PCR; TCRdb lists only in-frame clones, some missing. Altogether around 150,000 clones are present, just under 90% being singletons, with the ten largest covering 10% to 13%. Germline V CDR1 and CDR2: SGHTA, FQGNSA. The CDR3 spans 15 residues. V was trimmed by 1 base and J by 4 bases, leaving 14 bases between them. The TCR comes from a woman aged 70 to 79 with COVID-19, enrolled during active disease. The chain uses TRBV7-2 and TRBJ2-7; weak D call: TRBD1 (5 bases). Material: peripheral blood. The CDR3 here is CASSLGREPAYEQYF. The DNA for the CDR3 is TGTGCCAGCAGCTTAGGCAGGGAACCAGCTTACGAGCAGTACTTC.